The T cell receptor (beta chain) under discussion was sequenced for a study of control samples from healthy donors and cancer patients. Assay: immunoSEQ multiplex PCR; the TCRdb copy retains only in-frame clones and omits some. The table lists about 200,000 clones. On this clone itself: The germline gene is not matched at one end of the junction; a read error may be the cause. At the DNA level, this CDR3 is encoded by other sequences in the same sample as well.

This TCR was recovered from a woman aged 25 to 39 in good health. Sequencing input: blood.

DNA of the CDR3: TGCGCCATCAGTGAGATACAGGGAAGCTCCTACAATGAGCAGTTCTTC. It codes for CAISEIQGSSYNEQFF. The chain employs TRBV10-3 and TRBJ2-1; tentative D call: TRBD1 (6 bases). This CDR3 is built from 16 residues. Germline values: CDR1 ENHRY, CDR2 SYGVKD.